The source of this TCR beta chain is a study of Graves' ophthalmopathy and Graves' hyperthyroidism. Overall study: Sampling took place at initial diagnosis, with peripheral blood obtained before any treatment. Study-wide results and caveats: Most thyroid-expanded clonotypes exceeding 0.001 frequency were also found in blood.

Details on this clonotype: As yet, its antigen is unknown.

Amplified material comprised TCR beta CDR3 regions derived from RNA transcripts. After a first-round RT-PCR with HTBI primers, a second-round multiplex PCR was run. From the multiplex PCR reads, TCRdb called clonotypes with MiXCR, one entry per CDR3 protein. The sample has some 250,000 distinct CDR3 sequences, about 47% seen once; the top ten hold roughly half. The CDR3 runs 17 residues. V lost 0 bases to trimming and J lost 4 bases; unmatched junction nucleotides: 9. Germline CDR1 reads ENHRY; CDR2 reads SYGVKD. Ophthalmopathy cases showed moderate-to-severe activity, scoring CAS ≥3 and NOSPECS ≥4, with duration under 3 months.

The chain links TRBV10-3 to TRBJ2-7; 10 positions agree with TRBD2. Sequenced sample: peripheral blood. This clonotype was obtained from an adult man with Graves' ophthalmopathy. CDR3: CAISESKPAGGRYEQYF. CDR3 nucleotide sequence: TGTGCCATCAGTGAGTCGAAGCCAGCGGGGGGGCGTTACGAGCAGTACTTC.